This TCR beta chain was recovered during a study of T cells in tuberculosis. Thawed, overnight-rested PBMC were stained with GMM-loaded CD1B tetramer, viability dye and anti-CD3, then sorted. CD1B tetramers were loaded with Rhodococcus equi-derived C32 glucose monomycolate. Before cryopreservation, the sorted PBMC lost their CD14-expressing monocytes. The repertoire was sequenced with immunoSEQ multiplex PCR; TCRdb's copy has only in-frame clones and lacks some. The repertoire has about 58,000 clones, approximately 88% of them found once; the top ten carry 20% to 25%. Study findings and constraints: Low-affinity CD1B-GMM tetramer-binding T cells may have been missed.

This receptor was taken from an adult woman with latent tuberculosis. The sample consisted of CD1b-GMM tetramer-negative cells sorted from PBMCs.

CDR3 sequence: CASSIHSHQPQHF. The CDR3 DNA is TGTGCCAGTAGTATCCACTCACATCAGCCCCAGCATTTT. This chain joins TRBV19 and TRBJ1-5; D uncertain. V lost 3 bases to trimming and J lost 5 bases, with 8 bases between them. CDR3 length equals 13 residues. CDR1 is LNHDA, CDR2 SQIVND, per germline (reference sequence).